The text below deals with one T cell receptor beta chain. The data were obtained in a study of technical replicates of blood from several donors. Measured with immunoSEQ multiplex PCR; TCRdb has only the in-frame clones, and not every one. The data show 75,000 to 95,000 clones, with roughly 94% seen just once and approximately 0.25% held by the top ten. The V segment lost 4 bases and the J segment 2 bases; nucleotides outside the gene matches: 5. The CDR3 is 16 amino acids. CDR1 SGHTA and CDR2 FQGNSA come from the germline V gene. V usage is TRBV7-2 and J usage is TRBJ1-3; TRBD1 matches at 10 bases. Sequencing input: T cells isolated from PBMCs. The clonotype originates from a human donor in good health. The CDR3 loop is CASSSGGTGAGNTIYF. The CDR3 bases are TGTGCCAGCAGCTCAGGAGGGACAGGGGCTGGAAACACCATATATTTT.